Below, one TCR beta chain is given with its context. Those who participated ranged in age from roughly 18 to 90 years and resided in roughly 26 US areas. Cohort 3 recovery required two negative PCRs, clearance, or symptom resolution. In the study's own analysis: Amplification of reference gene primers was used by the study to estimate nucleated cell counts. This table comes from immunoSEQ multiplex PCR, and its TCRdb copy is limited to in-frame clones, with some not included. The V and J calls and the clone size are those of that table, but D and trimming were determined from the DNA. This sample yields about 330,000 clones, of which more than 90% are seen a single time; around 20% belongs to the top ten. This CDR3 spans 13 amino acids. Germline CDR1 reads SNHLY; CDR2 reads FYNNEI. V was pared by 6 bases and J by 3 bases, with 11 bases between. The data stem from a study of blood T cell repertoires in COVID-19. Study-wide context: Sources were T cells, B-cell-depleted T cells, or PBMCs; the material itself was cDNA or gDNA.

This receptor was obtained from a woman younger than 45 who had recovered from COVID-19. V is TRBV2 and J is TRBJ1-2; maybe TRBD1 (5 bases). Specimen: PBMCs or T cells enriched from blood (not recorded which). CDR3 sequence (DNA): TGTGCCAGCAGCCTAGGGGCAGACTATGGCTACACCTTC. It translates to CASSLGADYGYTF.